The clone carrying this T cell receptor beta chain has more than one count but fewer than ten. Its antigen is not known. The data were obtained in a study of cytomegalovirus exposure and HLA in healthy donors. The length of the CDR3 is 14 residues. CDR1 is SGHTA and CDR2 is FQGTGA in the germline V gene. V shed 4 bases, J shed 4 bases, and the junction held 4 bases outside the gene matches. The PCR ran on 60 Vbeta and 13 Jbeta primers. Assay: immunoSEQ multiplex PCR; the TCRdb copy retains only in-frame clones and omits some. This table holds fewer than 200,000 clones, around 83% found once. Whole-study findings and limits: A later analysis reportedly identified an Asian-associated ancestry cluster as carrying fewer N-insertions than the approximately 730-donor mean. Altogether, some 160 TCR beta chains were recorded as cytomegalovirus-associated. Later work associated fewer than 20,000 TCR beta sequences with HLA alleles at 0.05 false discovery rate.

This sequence joins TRBV7-3 and TRBJ1-1; 9 bases align to TRBD1. The sequence was collected from a man between 18 and 29 years old in good health and CMV-seropositive. Sequencing was performed on PBMCs. Here the CDR3 reads CASSYTGGSTEAFF. The CDR3 DNA follows: TGTGCCAGCAGCTACACAGGGGGCTCCACTGAAGCTTTCTTT.